This T cell receptor beta chain was retrieved from a study of T cell changes during pregnancy in multiple sclerosis. In this sample, this clone turned up once. The missing conserved phenylalanine or tryptophan at the end of this CDR3 makes a read error likely. The limits of the CDR3 on the DNA are not certain, so only TCRdb's listed CDR3 is given. The CDR3 contains 10 residues when both ends are counted. Sequenced by immunoSEQ multiplex PCR; TCRdb stores in-frame clones only, minus some. The sample lists just under 80,000 clones, 85% to 95% occurring once. The V call is TRBV21-1, the J call TRBJ1-2. TRBV21-1 is assigned pseudogene status. The TCR originated in a female donor with multiple sclerosis, enrolled in a pregnancy study. The sample was peripheral blood, taken in the first trimester of pregnancy. The CDR3 sequence is CASSKYNRRA.